The clone carrying this T cell receptor (beta chain) has a single count. Assay: immunoSEQ multiplex PCR; the TCRdb copy retains only in-frame clones and omits some. This sample yields around 150,000 clones, of which 88% are seen a single time; 1.5% to 2% belongs to the top ten. This sample stems from a study of control samples from healthy donors and cancer patients. Sequencing was performed on blood. The TCR originated in a man between 18 and 35 years old in good health.

The CDR3 DNA sequence: TGTGCCAGCAGCCAAGTACAACAGGGGACAGATACGCAGTATTTT. This codes for CASSQVQQGTDTQYF. The rearrangement uses TRBV3-1 (or the pseudogene TRBV3-2) and TRBJ2-3; 7 bases line up with TRBD1. CDR3 length equals 15 residues. J was trimmed by 3 bases and V by 1 base; bases with no gene match: 4. The germline CDR1 and CDR2 sequences are LGHDT and YNNKEL (reference sequence).